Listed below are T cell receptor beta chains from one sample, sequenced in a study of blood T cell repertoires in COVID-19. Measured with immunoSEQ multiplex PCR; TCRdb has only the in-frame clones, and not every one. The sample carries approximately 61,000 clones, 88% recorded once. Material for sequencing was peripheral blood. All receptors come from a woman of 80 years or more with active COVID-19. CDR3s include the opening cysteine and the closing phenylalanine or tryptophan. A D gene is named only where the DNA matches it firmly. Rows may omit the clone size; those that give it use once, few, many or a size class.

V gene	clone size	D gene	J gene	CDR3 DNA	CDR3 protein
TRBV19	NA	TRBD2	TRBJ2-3	TGTGCCAGTACCCTTCTAGCGGGGGCACTCACAGATACGCAGTATTTT	CASTLLAGALTDTQYF
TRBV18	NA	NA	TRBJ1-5	TGTGCCAGCTCCCAGAGTGGGCTCAGCAATCAGCCCCAGCATTTT	CASSQSGLSNQPQHF
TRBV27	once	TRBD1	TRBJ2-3	TGTGCCAGCAGTTCGGGGACAGGGAGAACAGATACGCAGTATTTT	CASSSGTGRTDTQYF
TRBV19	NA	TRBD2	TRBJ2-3	TGTGCCAGTAGTACCCGAATAGCGGGGGGGCCGACAGATACGCAGTATTTT	CASSTRIAGGPTDTQYF
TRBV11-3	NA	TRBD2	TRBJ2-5	TGTGCCAGCTCCGGGGAGGGGGAGACCCAGTACTTC	CASSGEGETQYF
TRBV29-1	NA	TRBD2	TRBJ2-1	TGCAGCGTTGATACGGCGGGGGGATTCGGCAATGAGCAGTTCTTC	CSVDTAGGFGNEQFF
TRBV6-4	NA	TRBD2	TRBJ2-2	TGTGCCAGCAGTCTCAACCCACTAGCGGGGAACACCGGGGAGCTGTTTTTT	CASSLNPLAGNTGELFF
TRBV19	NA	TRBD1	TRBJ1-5	TGTGCCAGTAGTATAAAACAGGGGTCGAGTCAGCCCCAGCATTTT	CASSIKQGSSQPQHF
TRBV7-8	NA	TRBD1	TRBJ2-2	TGTGCCAGCAGCCAGCCGGGACAGGGGCGAAACACCGGGGAGCTGTTTTTT	CASSQPGQGRNTGELFF
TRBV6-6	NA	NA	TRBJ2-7	TGTGCCACAGAGGACCGGACGGGAGAGTACGAGCAGTACTTC	CATEDRTGEYEQYF
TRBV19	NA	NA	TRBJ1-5	TGTGCCAGTAGGGACAGCAGGGGAAAGCCCCAGCATTTT	CASRDSRGKPQHF
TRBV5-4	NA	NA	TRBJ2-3	TGTGCCAGCAGCAATCAGGGCACCACAGATACGCAGTATTTT	CASSNQGTTDTQYF
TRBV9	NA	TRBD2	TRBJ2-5	TGTGCCAGCAGCCCCCTAGCGGGGGGGAGTGAGACCCAGTACTTC	CASSPLAGGSETQYF
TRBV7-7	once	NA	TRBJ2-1	TGTGCTAGCAGCGTAGCCCCCCCGGGGGTCAATGAGCAGTTCTTC	CASSVAPPGVNEQFF
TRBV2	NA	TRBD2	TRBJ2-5	TGTGCCAGCAGACCCTTCACAGGGGGCGGAGAGACTAGCGGGGGATCACCGGAGACCCAGTACTTC	CASRPFTGGGETSGGSPETQYF
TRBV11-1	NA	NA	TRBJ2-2	TGTGCCAGCCAACTACCGAACACCGGGGAGCTGTTTTTT	CASQLPNTGELFF
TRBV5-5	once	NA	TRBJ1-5	TGTGCCAGCAGCTCCCGTCGGGGGGGGGACCCTCAGCCCCAGCATTTT	CASSSRRGGDPQPQHF
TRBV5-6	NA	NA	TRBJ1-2	TGTGCCAGCAGCTCCCTCGGGGGTTCTAACTATGGCTACACCTTC	CASSSLGGSNYGYTF
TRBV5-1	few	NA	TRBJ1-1	TGCGCCAGCAGCCCGGGACATCGGAACACTGAAGCTTTCTTT	CASSPGHRNTEAFF
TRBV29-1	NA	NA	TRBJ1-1	TGCAGCGTTGGAGGCACTGAAGCTTTCTTT	CSVGGTEAFF
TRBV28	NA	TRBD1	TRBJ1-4	TGTGCCAGCAGCGCGGGGACAGTTAATGAAAAACTGTTTTTT	CASSAGTVNEKLFF
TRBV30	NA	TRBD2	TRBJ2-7	TGTGCCTGGAGTCGACTAGCGGGGACCCTCGGCTCCTACGAGCAGTACTTC	CAWSRLAGTLGSYEQYF
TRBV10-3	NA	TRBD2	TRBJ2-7	TGTGCCATCAGGGAAAGCGGGGAAGACACCTACGAGCAGTACTTC	CAIRESGEDTYEQYF
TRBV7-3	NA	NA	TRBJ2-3	TGTGCCAGCAGCTCCTCCGGGGTAGCGACAGATACGCAGTATTTT	CASSSSGVATDTQYF
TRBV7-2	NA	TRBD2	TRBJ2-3	TGTGCCAGCAGCTTAAAGCCTAGCGGGGTTCCCACAGATACGCAGTATTTT	CASSLKPSGVPTDTQYF
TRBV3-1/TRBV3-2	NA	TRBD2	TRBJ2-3	TGTGCCAGCAGCCAAACTAGCGATTCTAGCACAGATACGCAGTATTTT	CASSQTSDSSTDTQYF
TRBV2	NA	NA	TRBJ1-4	TGTGCCAGCAGTGAGGGGGCGAGAAAACTGTTTTTT	CASSEGARKLFF
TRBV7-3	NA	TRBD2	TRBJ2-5	TGTGCCAGCAGCCCCACTAGCGGGGAGGGAGAGACCCAGTACTTC	CASSPTSGEGETQYF
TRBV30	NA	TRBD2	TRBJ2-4	TGTGCCCCAAGGAGAGCCCCTAGCGGGGGAGTCAAAAACATTCAGTACTTC	CAPRRAPSGGVKNIQYF
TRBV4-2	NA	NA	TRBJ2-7	TGTGCCAGCAGCCAAATAGCCCTGTTCTCCTACGAGCAGTACTTC	CASSQIALFSYEQYF
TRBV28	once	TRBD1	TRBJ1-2	TGTGCCAGCAGCGCCCTGACAGGGGAACGAGATGGCTACACCTTC	CASSALTGERDGYTF
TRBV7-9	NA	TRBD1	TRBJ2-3	TGTGCCAGCAGAAATAACAGGGGGCCGGGCACAGATACGCAGTATTTT	CASRNNRGPGTDTQYF
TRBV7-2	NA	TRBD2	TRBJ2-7	TGTGCCAGCAGCTCTAGGTTAGCGGGGGCCTCCTCCTACGAGCAGTACTTC	CASSSRLAGASSYEQYF
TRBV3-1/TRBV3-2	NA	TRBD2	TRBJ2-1	TGTGCCAGCAGCCAAGAGCACAGCGGGGGGGCCTATGAGCAGTTCTTC	CASSQEHSGGAYEQFF
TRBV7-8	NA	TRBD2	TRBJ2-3	TGTGCCAGCCGCTTCGGGGGGGGCGGCACAGATACGCAGTATTTT	CASRFGGGGTDTQYF
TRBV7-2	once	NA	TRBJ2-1	TGTGCCAGCAGCTTGGGGGCAATACTGACTGAGCAGTTCTTC	CASSLGAILTEQFF
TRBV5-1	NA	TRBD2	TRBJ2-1	TGCGCCAGCAGCCCCGGGGGGCGGGGGGGCGTCGCCAATGAGCAGTTCTTC	CASSPGGRGGVANEQFF
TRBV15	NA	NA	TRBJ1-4	TGTGCCACCAGCAGAGATAAGAGTGCAACTAATGAAAAACTGTTTTTT	CATSRDKSATNEKLFF
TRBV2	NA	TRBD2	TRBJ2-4	TGTGCCAGCTCCGGGACTAGAGGATTAAACATTCAGTACTTC	CASSGTRGLNIQYF
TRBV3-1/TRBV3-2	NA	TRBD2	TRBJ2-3	TGTGCCAGCAGCCCACGTTGGGGGGGAGCGACAGATACGCAGTATTTT	CASSPRWGGATDTQYF
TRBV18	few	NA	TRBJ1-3	TGTGCCAGCTCACCTGGGACTGACTCTGGAAACACCATATATTTT	CASSPGTDSGNTIYF